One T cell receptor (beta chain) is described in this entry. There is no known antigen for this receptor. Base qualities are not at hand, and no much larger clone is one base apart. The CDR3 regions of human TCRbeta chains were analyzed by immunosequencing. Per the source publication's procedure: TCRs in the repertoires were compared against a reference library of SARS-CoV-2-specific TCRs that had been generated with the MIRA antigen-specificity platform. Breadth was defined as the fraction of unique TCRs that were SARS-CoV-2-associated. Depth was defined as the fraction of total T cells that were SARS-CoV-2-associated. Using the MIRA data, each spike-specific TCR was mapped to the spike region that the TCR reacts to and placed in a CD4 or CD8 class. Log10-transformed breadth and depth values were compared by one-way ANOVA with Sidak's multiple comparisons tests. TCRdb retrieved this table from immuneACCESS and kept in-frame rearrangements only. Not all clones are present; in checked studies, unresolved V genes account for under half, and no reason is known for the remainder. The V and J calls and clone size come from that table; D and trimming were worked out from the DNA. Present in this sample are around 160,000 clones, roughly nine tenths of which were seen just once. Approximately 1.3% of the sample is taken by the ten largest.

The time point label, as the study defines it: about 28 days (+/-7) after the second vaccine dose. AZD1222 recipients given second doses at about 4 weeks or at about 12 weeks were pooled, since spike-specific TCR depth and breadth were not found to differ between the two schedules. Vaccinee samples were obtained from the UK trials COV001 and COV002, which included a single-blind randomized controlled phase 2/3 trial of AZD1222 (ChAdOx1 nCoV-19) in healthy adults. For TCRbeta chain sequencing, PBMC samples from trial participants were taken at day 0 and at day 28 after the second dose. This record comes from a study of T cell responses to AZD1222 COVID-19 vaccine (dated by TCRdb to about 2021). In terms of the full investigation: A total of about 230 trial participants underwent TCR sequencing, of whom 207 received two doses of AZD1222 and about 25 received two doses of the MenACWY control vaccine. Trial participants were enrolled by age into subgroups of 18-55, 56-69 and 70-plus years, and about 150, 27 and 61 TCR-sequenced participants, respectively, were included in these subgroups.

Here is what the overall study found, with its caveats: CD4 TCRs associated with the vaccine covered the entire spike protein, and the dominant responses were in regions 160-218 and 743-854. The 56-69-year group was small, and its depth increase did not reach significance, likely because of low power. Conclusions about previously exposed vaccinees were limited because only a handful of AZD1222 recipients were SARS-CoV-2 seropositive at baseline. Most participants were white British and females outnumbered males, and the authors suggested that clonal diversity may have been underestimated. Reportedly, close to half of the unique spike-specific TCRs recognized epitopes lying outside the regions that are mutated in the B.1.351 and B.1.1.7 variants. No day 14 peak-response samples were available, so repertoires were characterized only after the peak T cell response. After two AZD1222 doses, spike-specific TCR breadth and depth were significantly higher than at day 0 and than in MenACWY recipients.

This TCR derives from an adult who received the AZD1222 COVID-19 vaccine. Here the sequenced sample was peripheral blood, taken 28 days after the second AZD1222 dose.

CDR3 loop: CASSVTGLSDGYTF. The sequenced DNA: TGTGCCAGCAGTGTCACAGGGTTATCTGATGGCTACACCTTC. The receptor chain draws on TRBV27 and TRBJ1-2, and TRBD1 may be the D gene, going by 6 matching bases. Relative to germline, V is 5 bases shorter and J is 6 bases shorter, with 16 bases between their ends. The CDR3 covers 14 residues, taking in both the cysteine and the phenylalanine. The read is trimmed to its CDR3 DNA, 42 bases read in frame from base 1. The germline V gene (reference sequence) gives CDR1 as MNHEY and CDR2 as SMNVEV.